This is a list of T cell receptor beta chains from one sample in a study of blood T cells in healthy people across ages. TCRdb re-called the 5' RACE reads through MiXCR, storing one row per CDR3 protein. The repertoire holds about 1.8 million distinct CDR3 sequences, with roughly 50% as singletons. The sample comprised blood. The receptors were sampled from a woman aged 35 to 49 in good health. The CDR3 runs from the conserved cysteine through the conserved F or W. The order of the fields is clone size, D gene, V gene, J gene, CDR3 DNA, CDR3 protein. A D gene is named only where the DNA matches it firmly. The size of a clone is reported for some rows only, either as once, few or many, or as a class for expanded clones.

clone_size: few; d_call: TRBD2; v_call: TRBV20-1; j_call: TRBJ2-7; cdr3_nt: TGCAGTGCTGCGCCTCTAGCGGGGAGAAACGAGCAGTACTTC; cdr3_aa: CSAAPLAGRNEQYF
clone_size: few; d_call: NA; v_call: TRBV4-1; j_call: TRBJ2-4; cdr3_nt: TGCGCCAGCAGCCAAGCACCGGGGAACATTCAGTACTTC; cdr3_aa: CASSQAPGNIQYF
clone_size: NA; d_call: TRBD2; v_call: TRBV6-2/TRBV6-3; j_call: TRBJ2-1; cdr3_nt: TGTGCCAGCGCTGGGGGGAGGGCCAATGAGCAGTTCTTC; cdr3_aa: CASAGGRANEQFF
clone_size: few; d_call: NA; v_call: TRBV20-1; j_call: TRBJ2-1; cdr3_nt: TGCAGTGCCCCTTGGGGGGCAAGCTCCTACAATGAGCAGTTCTTC; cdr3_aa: CSAPWGASSYNEQFF
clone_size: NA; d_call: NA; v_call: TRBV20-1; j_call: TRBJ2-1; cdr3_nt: TGCAGTGCTAATCGACAGGCTCTAGATGAGCAGTTCTTC; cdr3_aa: CSANRQALDEQFF
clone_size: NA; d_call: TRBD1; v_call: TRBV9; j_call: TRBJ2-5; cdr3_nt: TGTGCCAGCAGCCAGGGGACAGGGGGCGCGGCTCAGTACTTC; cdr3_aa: CASSQGTGGAAQYF
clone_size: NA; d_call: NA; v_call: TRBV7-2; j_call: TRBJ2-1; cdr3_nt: TGTGCCAGCAGCTTAGTGGCAGCGGTATCGTACAAAGAGCAGTTCTTC; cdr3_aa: CASSLVAAVSYKEQFF
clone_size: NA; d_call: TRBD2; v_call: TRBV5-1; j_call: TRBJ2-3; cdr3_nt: TGCGCCAGCTTTCGGACTAGCGGGGGCACAGATACGCAGTATTTT; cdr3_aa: CASFRTSGGTDTQYF
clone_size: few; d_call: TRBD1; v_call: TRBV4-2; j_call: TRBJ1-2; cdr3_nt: TGTGCCAGCAGCCGCCTTCATAGGCAGGGGGACTATGGCTACACCTTC; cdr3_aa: CASSRLHRQGDYGYTF
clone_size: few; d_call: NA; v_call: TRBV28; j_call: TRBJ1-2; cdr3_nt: TGTGCCAGCAGTTTAAGTTCCTTCTATGGCTACACCTTC; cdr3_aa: CASSLSSFYGYTF
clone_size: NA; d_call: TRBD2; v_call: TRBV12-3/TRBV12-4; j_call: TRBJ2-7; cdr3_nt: TGTGCCAGCAGTTCGCGACTAGCTAAACACGAGCAGTACTTC; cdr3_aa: CASSSRLAKHEQYF
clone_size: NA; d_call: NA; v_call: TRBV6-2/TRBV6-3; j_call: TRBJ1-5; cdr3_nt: TGTGCCAGCAGTTACGGTTTGGGGGTTGGCAATCAGCCCCAGCATTTT; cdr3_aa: CASSYGLGVGNQPQHF
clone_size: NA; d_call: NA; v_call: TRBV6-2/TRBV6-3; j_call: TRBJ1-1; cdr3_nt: TGTGCCAGCAGTTACTCGGGGAGGGGTTCCACTGAAGCTTTCTTT; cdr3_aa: CASSYSGRGSTEAFF
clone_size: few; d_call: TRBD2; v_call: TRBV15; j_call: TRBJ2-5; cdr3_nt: TGTGCCACCAGCAGTCTGACGGGGGGTAGGGAGACCCAGTACTTC; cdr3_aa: CATSSLTGGRETQYF
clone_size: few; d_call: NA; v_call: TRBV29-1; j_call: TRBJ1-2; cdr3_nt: TGCAGCGTTGAGACGGGCCCGCGCTATGGCTACACCTTC; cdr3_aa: CSVETGPRYGYTF
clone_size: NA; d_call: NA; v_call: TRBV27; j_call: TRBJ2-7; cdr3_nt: TGTGCCAGCAGTTTACCCATTCCTTCAGGTCGCGGGGCCTACGAGCAGTACTTC; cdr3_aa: CASSLPIPSGRGAYEQYF
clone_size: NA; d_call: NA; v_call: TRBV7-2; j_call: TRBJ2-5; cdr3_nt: TGTGCCAGCAGCTTAGCGGGGAGACAGAGGCGGAAGACCCAGTACTTC; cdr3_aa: CASSLAGRQRRKTQYF
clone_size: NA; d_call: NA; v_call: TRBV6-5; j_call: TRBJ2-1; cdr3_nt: TGTGCCAGCAGTTACGATGACAGTAACAATGAGCAGTTCTTC; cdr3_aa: CASSYDDSNNEQFF
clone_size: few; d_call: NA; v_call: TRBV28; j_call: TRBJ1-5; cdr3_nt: TGTGCCATCTCAATCCCAGGGATCCATCAGCCCCAGCATTTT; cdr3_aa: CAISIPGIHQPQHF
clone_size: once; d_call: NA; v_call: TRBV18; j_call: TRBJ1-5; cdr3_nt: TGTGCCAGCTCACCACGTGGGGAGGGTTACGGCAATCAGCCCCAGCATTTT; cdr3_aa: CASSPRGEGYGNQPQHF
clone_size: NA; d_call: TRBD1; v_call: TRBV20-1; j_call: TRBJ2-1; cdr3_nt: TGCAGTGCCGAAGACAGGGACGACAATAAGCAGTTCTTC; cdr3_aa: CSAEDRDDNKQFF
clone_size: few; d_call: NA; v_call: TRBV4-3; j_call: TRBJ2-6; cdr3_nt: TGCGCCAGCAGCCCTTGGGGTGGATCTGGGGCCAACGTCCTGACTTTC; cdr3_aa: CASSPWGGSGANVLTF
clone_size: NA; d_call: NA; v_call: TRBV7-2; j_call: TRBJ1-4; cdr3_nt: TGTGCCAGCAGCTTAGTTTTTCATGAAAAACTGTTTTTT; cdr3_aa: CASSLVFHEKLFF
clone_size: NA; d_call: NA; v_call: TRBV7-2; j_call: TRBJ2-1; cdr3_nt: TGTGCCAGCAGCTTAGGCACAGGGACCCCCGGGGAGCAGTTCTTC; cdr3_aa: CASSLGTGTPGEQFF
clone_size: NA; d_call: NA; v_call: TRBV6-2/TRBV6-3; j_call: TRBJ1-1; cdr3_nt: TGTGCCAGCAGGGAACCTAGCAGGGCGAACACTGAAGCTTTCTTT; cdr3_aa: CASREPSRANTEAFF
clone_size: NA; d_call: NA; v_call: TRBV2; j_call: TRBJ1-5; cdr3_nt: TGTGCCAGCACCAAGGACGGAGATAGCAATCAGCCCCAGCATTTT; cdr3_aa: CASTKDGDSNQPQHF
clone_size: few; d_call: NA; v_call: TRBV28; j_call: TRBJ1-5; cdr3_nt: TGTGCCAGCAGCTTGATAGAGGGAAATTTTCAGCCCCAGCATTTT; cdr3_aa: CASSLIEGNFQPQHF
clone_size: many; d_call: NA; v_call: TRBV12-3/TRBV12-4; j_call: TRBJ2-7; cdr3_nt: TGTGCCAGCAGTTTCGCGTCCCAATACGAGCAGTACTTC; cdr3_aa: CASSFASQYEQYF
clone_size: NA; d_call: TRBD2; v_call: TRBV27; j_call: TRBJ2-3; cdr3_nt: TGTGCCAGCAGTTTTTCAAGCGGGGGGCCACCTAGCACAGATACGCAGTATTTT; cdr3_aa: CASSFSSGGPPSTDTQYF
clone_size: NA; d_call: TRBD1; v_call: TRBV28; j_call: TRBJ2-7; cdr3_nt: TGTGCCAGCAGTGGGGAGGGGACAGGGAGGTACGAGCAGTACTTC; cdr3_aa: CASSGEGTGRYEQYF
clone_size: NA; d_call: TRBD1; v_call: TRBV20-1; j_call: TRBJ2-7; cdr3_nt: TGCAGTGCTTCCAAGGACAGGGGGCGCTTTTTGGACGAGCAGTACTTC; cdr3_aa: CSASKDRGRFLDEQYF
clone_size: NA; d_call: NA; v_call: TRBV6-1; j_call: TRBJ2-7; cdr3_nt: TGTGCCAGCAGTGACCCCGGGACACCCTCCTACGAGCAGTACTTC; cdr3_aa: CASSDPGTPSYEQYF
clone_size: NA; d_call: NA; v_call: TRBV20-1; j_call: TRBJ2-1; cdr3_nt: TGCAGTGCTACCTCCATCGGGGATGAGCAGTTCTTC; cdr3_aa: CSATSIGDEQFF
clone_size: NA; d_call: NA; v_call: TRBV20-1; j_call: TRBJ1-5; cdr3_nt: TGCAGTGCTTCCCGACAGAGAGATCAGCCCCAGCATTTT; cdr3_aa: CSASRQRDQPQHF
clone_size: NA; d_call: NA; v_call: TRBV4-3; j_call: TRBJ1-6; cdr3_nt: TGCGCCAGCAGCCAAGCATCAGATTATAATTCACCCCTCCACTTT; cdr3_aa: CASSQASDYNSPLHF
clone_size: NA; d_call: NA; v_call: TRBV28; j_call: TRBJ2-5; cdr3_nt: TGTGCCAGCAGTTTCAGGGTGGGGCTCCAAGAGACCCAGTACTTC; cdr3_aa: CASSFRVGLQETQYF
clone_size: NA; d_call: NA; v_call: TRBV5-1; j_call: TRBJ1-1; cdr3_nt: TGCGCCAGCAGCTTGATTCCCGAAGGGGAGACTGAAGCTTTCTTT; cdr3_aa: CASSLIPEGETEAFF
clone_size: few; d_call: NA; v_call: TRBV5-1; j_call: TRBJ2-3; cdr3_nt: TGCGCCAGCAGCTTGGAGCCAGAGATAAGCACAGATACGCAGTATTTT; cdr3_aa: CASSLEPEISTDTQYF
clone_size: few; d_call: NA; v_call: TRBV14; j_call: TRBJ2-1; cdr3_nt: TGTGCCAGCAGCCAAGACGCTGCGGGGCTATACAATGAGCAGTTCTTC; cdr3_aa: CASSQDAAGLYNEQFF
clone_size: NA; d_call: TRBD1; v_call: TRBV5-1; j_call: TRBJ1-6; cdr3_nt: TGCGCCAGCAGACTTCAGGGGGCAGGTGATTCACCCCTCCACTTT; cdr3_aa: CASRLQGAGDSPLHF
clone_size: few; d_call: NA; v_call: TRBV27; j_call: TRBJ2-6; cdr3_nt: TGTGCCAGCAGTTCATTTCAGGGGATTCCCTCTGGGGCCAACGTCCTGACTTTC; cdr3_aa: CASSSFQGIPSGANVLTF
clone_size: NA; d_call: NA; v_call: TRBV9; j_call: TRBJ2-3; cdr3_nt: TGTGCCAGCAGCGTATCGGGCGGCCACACAGATACGCAGTATTTT; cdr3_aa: CASSVSGGHTDTQYF
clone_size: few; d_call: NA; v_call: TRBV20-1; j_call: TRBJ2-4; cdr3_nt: TGCAGTGCTAGAGATTTCGGTGCCATTCAGTACTTC; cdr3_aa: CSARDFGAIQYF
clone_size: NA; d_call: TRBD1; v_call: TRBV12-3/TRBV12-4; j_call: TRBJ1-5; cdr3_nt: TGTGCCAGCAGTTTCGCGCAGGGGGTCGTCCAGCCCCAGCATTTT; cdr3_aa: CASSFAQGVVQPQHF
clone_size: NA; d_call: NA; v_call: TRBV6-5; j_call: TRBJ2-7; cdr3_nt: TGTGCCAGCAGTTACGCTTCGGACAGTTTAACAGAGACCCGGTACTTC; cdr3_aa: CASSYASDSLTETRYF
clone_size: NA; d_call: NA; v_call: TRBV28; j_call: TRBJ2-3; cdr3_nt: TGTGCCAGCTCTAGCAGGAGCAATACGCAGTATTTT; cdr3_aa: CASSSRSNTQYF
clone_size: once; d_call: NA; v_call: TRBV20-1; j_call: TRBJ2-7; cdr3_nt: TGCAGACCCCGGGACCCAGAGCAATACGAGCAGTACTTC; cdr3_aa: CRPRDPEQYEQYF
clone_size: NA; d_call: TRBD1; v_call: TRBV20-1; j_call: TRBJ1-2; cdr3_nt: TGCAGTTCACAGGGGTTGCCAGGCTACACCTTC; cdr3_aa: CSSQGLPGYTF
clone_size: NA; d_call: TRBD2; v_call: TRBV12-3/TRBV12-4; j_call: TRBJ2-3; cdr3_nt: TGTGCCAGCAGTCGGCTAGCGGAGTTCACAGATACGCAGTATTTT; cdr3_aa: CASSRLAEFTDTQYF
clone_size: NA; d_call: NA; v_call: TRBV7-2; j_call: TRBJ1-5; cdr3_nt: TGTGCCAGCAGCCCCGATGGAACAGTCAATCAGCCCCAGCATTTT; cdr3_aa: CASSPDGTVNQPQHF
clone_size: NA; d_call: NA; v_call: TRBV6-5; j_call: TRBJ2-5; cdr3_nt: TGTGCCAGCAGTAACCCCCGGACTGGGGGTGGAGAGACCCAGTACTTC; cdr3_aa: CASSNPRTGGGETQYF
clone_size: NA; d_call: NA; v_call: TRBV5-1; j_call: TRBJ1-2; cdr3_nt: TGCGCCAGCAGCTTGGATCCAGGGAGCGGCTACACCTTC; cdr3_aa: CASSLDPGSGYTF
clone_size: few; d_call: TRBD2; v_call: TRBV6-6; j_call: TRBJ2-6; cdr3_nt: TGTGCCAGCAGCGGGACTAGCCAGCCTGGGGCCAACGTCCTGACTTTC; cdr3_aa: CASSGTSQPGANVLTF
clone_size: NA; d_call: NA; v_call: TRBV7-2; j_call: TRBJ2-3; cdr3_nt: TGTGCCAGCAGCTTAGAACCCCCAGGGACGACAGATACGCAGTATTTT; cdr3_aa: CASSLEPPGTTDTQYF
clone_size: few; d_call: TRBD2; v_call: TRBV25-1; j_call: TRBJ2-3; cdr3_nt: TGTGCCAGCAGTGTAGGGACTAGCGGGGGGGTCCTCACAGATACGCAGTATTTT; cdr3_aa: CASSVGTSGGVLTDTQYF
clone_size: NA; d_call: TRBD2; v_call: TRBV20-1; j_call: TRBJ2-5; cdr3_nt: TGCAGTGCAATCTTCCTAGCGGGGGGGCGAGAGACCCAGTACTTC; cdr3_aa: CSAIFLAGGRETQYF
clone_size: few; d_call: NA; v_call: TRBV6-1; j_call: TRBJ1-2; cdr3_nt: TGTGCCAGCTATAGGCAAAACTATGGCTACACCTTC; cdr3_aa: CASYRQNYGYTF
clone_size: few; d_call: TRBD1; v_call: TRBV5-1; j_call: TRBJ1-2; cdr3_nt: TGCGCCAGCAGCTCCGGACAGGGGTCGTACTATGGCTACACCTTC; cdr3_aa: CASSSGQGSYYGYTF
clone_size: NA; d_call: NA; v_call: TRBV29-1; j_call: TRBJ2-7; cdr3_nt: TGCAGCGTGTATAGGGGTGGCGAGCAGTACTTC; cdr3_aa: CSVYRGGEQYF
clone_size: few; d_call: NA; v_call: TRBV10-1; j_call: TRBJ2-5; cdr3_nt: TGCGCCAGCAGTGGAGGGGCCTCCCCAGGAACGAAGACCCAGTACTTC; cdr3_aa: CASSGGASPGTKTQYF